This T cell receptor beta chain emerged from a study of blood T cell repertoires in COVID-19. TCRdb's copy holds only in-frame clones and misses some; the assay was immunoSEQ multiplex PCR. The profile covers more than 300,000 clones, with roughly 90% appearing a single time and around 18% taken by the ten largest. There are 15 residues in the CDR3. The germline V gene has CDR1 SEHNR and CDR2 FQNEAQ (reference sequence). With V trimmed by 2 bases and J by 7 bases, 11 bases remained unmatched. This sequence joins TRBV7-9 and TRBJ2-7; 7 bases align to TRBD2. This TCR came from a woman aged 30 to 39 who had recovered from COVID-19. The sequenced material came from PBMCs or T cells enriched from blood (not recorded which). DNA of the CDR3: TGTGCCAGCAGCTTATCTCCGACGCGGGAGCAAGAGCAGTACTTC. Translation: CASSLSPTREQEQYF.